This T cell receptor (beta chain) derives from a study of blood T cell repertoires in COVID-19. Background on the study: COVID-19 samples, acute and convalescent, were from the United States, Italy and Spain. Nucleic acid was either cDNA or gDNA, and it came from T cells, B-cell-depleted T cells, or PBMCs.

Sequencing used immunoSEQ multiplex PCR; TCRdb keeps in-frame clones, though not all of them. In the table there are 55,000 to 75,000 clones, 70% to 80% of which are singletons. The V and J ends lost 4 bases and 4 bases respectively, with 8 bases between them. Germline-derived CDR1 and CDR2 are MNHEY and SMNVEV (reference sequence). The CDR3 runs 14 residues. This receptor was identified in a man older than 75 with active or convalescent COVID-19. The V call is TRBV27, the J call TRBJ2-6; no clear D gene. The sequencing input was peripheral blood. The CDR3 spells CASSSTTGANVLTF. CDR3 DNA sequence: TGTGCCAGCAGTTCCACAACCGGGGCCAACGTCCTGACTTTC.